This T cell receptor beta chain is drawn from a study of shared T cell receptors in the human thymus. Assay: immunoSEQ multiplex PCR; the TCRdb copy retains only in-frame clones and omits some. The table includes approximately 490,000 clones, around 78% detected once. Germline lookup yields CDR1 MNHNS and CDR2 SASEGT. The CDR3 totals 15 residues. Trimming cost V 6 bases and J 1 base; bases outside gene matches: 4. This sample also belongs to another study, concerning human thymus T cells. In that study: Thymic tissue was derived from resections collected during corrective heart surgery. Highly overlapping thymic repertoires among unrelated individuals were reported in related research.

This chain connects TRBV6-1 to TRBJ2-1, with 9 bases aligning to TRBD1. This receptor was taken from a boy in the first two years of life with a congenital heart defect. Material for sequencing was thymocytes. The CDR3 loop is CASRSTGGSYNEQFF. The CDR3 DNA reads TGTGCCAGCAGATCGACAGGGGGGTCCTACAATGAGCAGTTCTTC.